The 14 T cell receptor beta chains below come from one sample, sequenced in a study of early T cells in non-severe SARS-CoV-2 infection. Using its own MiXCR run on the 5' RACE reads, TCRdb lists one record per CDR3 protein. The sample comprises over 75,000 distinct CDR3 sequences, approximately 13% of which are singletons, and around 2.5% rests with the top ten. The specimen was whole blood. The receptors were gathered from an adult who was a healthcare worker with PCR-confirmed SARS-CoV-2 infection or an uninfected control (not recorded which).

At least ten counts were recorded for this clonotype. The rearrangement uses TRBV24-1 and TRBJ2-7; D might be TRBD1 (6 bases). The CDR3 contains 14 residues. Per germline, CDR1 KGHDR and CDR2 SFDVKD. Trimming took 3 bases from V and 2 from J, leaving 10 bases between them. The CDR3 region has the DNA TGTGCCACCAGTGATCCCGGACAGCCCTACGAGCAGTACTTC. Translating it yields CATSDPGQPYEQYF.

J is TRBJ2-1 and V is TRBV6-5; 16 bases are a match to TRBD2. V lost 5 bases and J lost 8; bases outside the gene matches: 9. CDR1 and CDR2 from the germline V gene are MNHEY and SVGAGI. The CDR3 consists of 17 residues. CDR3 residues: CASSTGTSGGVLYEQFF. The CDR3 DNA reads as TGTGCCAGCAGTACAGGGACTAGCGGGGGGGTTCTATATGAGCAGTTCTTC.

The V and J genes are TRBV2 and TRBJ2-2, with D perhaps matching TRBD1 (5 bases). The length of the CDR3 is 14 residues. Per germline, CDR1 SNHLY and CDR2 FYNNEI. V lost 6 bases to trimming and J lost 1 base, with 9 bases between them. The CDR3 loop is CASRTDLNTGELFF. For the CDR3, the DNA is TGTGCCAGCAGGACAGACTTGAACACCGGGGAGCTGTTTTTT.

The V call is TRBV15, the J call TRBJ2-7; a possible D gene is TRBD1 (6 bases). The CDR3 spans 16 residues. Trimming removed 0 bases at V and 9 bases at J, with 21 bases between. Germline assignment: CDR1 LNHNV and CDR2 YYDKDF (reference sequence). This chain's CDR3 is CATSRDSGTPLGGQYF. The CDR3 DNA sequence: TGTGCCACCAGCAGAGATTCCGGGACACCGTTAGGCGGGCAGTACTTC.

This clonotype showed up many times. This chain links TRBV7-9 with TRBJ1-6; unclear D gene. This CDR3 has 12 residues. Germline V gene data show CDR1 as SEHNR and CDR2 as FQNEAQ (reference sequence). Trimming stripped 5 bases from V and 10 bases from J, with 9 bases between. CDR3 in amino acids: CASSPGESPLHF. CDR3 sequence (DNA): TGTGCCAGCAGCCCTGGGGAATCACCCCTCCACTTT.

This sequence joins TRBV29-1 and TRBJ1-2, with 9 bases lining up with TRBD1. Trimming removed 7 bases from V and 6 bases from J; junction bases left unmatched: 6. The CDR3 contains 12 residues. Germline lookup yields CDR1 SQVTM and CDR2 ANQGSEA. The CDR3 DNA reads as TGCAGCGCTAATGGACAGGGGAATGGCTACACCTTC. It codes for CSANGQGNGYTF.

Only a few counts were recorded for this clonotype. The chain couples TRBV11-2 to TRBJ1-6, with 10 bases aligning to TRBD1. The CDR3 runs 17 residues. The junction had 14 bases not matched to a gene; V was cut back by 5 bases and J by 10 bases. Germline V gene lookup returns CDR1 SGHAT and CDR2 FQNNGV. The CDR3 here is CASSRSLSGTGVSPLHF. CDR3 DNA sequence: TGTGCCAGCAGCCGAAGCTTAAGCGGGACAGGGGTCTCACCCCTCCACTTT.

This clonotype has more than one count but fewer than ten. V usage is TRBV12-3 or TRBV12-4 and J usage is TRBJ1-5; no reliable D call. This CDR3 has 13 residues. V lost 5 bases, J lost 2 bases, and 7 bases lay in between. CDR3 in amino acids: CASSPGRNQPQHF. CDR3 sequence (DNA): TGTGCCAGCAGTCCCGGGCGCAATCAGCCCCAGCATTTT.

This clonotype was counted at least ten times. The V call is TRBV2, the J call TRBJ1-1; D is perhaps TRBD1 (5 bases). V lost 7 bases to trimming and J lost 7 bases, with 16 bases between them. The CDR3 length is 13 residues. The germline gives CDR1 SNHLY, CDR2 FYNNEI. CDR3 loop: CASNREGLLEAFF. The DNA of the CDR3 is TGTGCCAGCAACCGCGAGGGGCTCCTTGAAGCTTTCTTT.

V and J are TRBV27 and TRBJ1-6; 8 positions match TRBD1. CDR3 length equals 14 residues. Per the germline V gene, CDR1 is MNHEY and CDR2 is SMNVEV (reference sequence). J gave up 7 bases and V 7 bases, and 6 bases lay outside the gene matches. Here the CDR3 DNA reads TGTGCCAGCAATCCGGACAGGGCGAATTCACCCCTCCACTTT. This gives the protein CASNPDRANSPLHF.

The chain has TRBV28 and TRBJ2-5, with 7 bases identical to TRBD1. Germline values: CDR1 MDHEN, CDR2 SYDVKM. The junction had 11 bases not matched to a gene; V was cut back by 6 bases and J by 10 bases. The CDR3 has 13 residues. DNA of the CDR3: TGTGCCAGCAGCCCCCCAGGCCCAGGGGGCCAGTACTTC. Amino acids: CASSPPGPGGQYF. The entire variable domain, with the rest obtained from reference TRBV28 and TRBJ2-5, is as follows: DVKVTQSSRYLVKRTGEKVFLECVQDMDHENMFWYRQDPGLGLRLIYFSYDVKMKEKGDIPEGYSVSREKKERFSLILESASTNQTSMYLCASSPPGPGGQYFGPGTRLLVL.

J is TRBJ2-1 and V is TRBV4-2; TRBD2 agrees at 9 bases. The CDR3 consists of 16 residues. The V gene's germline CDR1 is LGHNA and CDR2 YNFKEQ. Losses at the gene ends were 0 bases for V and 5 bases for J; bases not matched to a gene: 5. CDR3 region: CASSQDARLADNEQFF. The DNA for the CDR3 is TGTGCCAGCAGCCAAGATGCCAGACTAGCGGACAATGAGCAGTTCTTC.

This chain connects TRBV7-3 to TRBJ2-3; weak D call: TRBD2 (5 bases). V was trimmed by 2 bases and J by 4 bases, leaving 10 bases between them. The germline V gene encodes CDR1 SGHTA and CDR2 FQGTGA. The CDR3 extends over 14 amino acids. This chain's CDR3 is CASSLFGVSDTQYF. The CDR3 region has the DNA TGTGCCAGCAGCTTATTCGGGGTCTCAGATACGCAGTATTTT.

V and J are TRBV29-1 and TRBJ1-3; weak D call: TRBD1 (5 bases). CDR1 and CDR2 from the germline V gene are SQVTM and ANQGSEA. V lost 7 bases to trimming and J lost 2 bases, with 15 bases between them. This CDR3 comprises 14 residues. The CDR3 coding sequence is TGCAGCGCTACGGACGGGGGAGCTGGAAACACCATATATTTT. This sequence encodes CSATDGGAGNTIYF.